The 10 T cell receptor beta chains below come from one sample, sequenced in a study of neurological immune-mediated disorders. TCRdb redid the calling of the 5' RACE reads with MiXCR, one entry per CDR3 protein. The sample has 50,000 to 65,000 distinct CDR3 sequences, roughly 3.5% seen once. Material for sequencing was PBMCs. The receptors originated from a man in his thirties or forties with multiple sclerosis.

J is TRBJ1-1 and V is TRBV20-1; D ambiguous. CDR1 is DFQATT, CDR2 SNEGSKA, per germline (reference sequence). The CDR3 has 12 amino acids. Between the trimmed V and J ends, which lost 3 bases and 1 base, there was a span of 6 bases. CDR3 sequence: CSARRGNTEAFF. The CDR3 DNA reads as TGCAGTGCTAGGCGCGGGAACACTGAAGCTTTCTTT.

This clonotype was counted many times. The rearrangement uses TRBV20-1 and TRBJ2-1, with a tentative D call TRBD2 (6 bases). Germline values: CDR1 DFQATT, CDR2 SNEGSKA (reference sequence). The CDR3 consists of 15 residues. Trimming pared 3 bases from V and 0 bases from J, leaving 12 bases between. This CDR3 reads CSASPLASSYNEQFF. In DNA form, the CDR3 reads TGCAGTGCTAGTCCTCTAGCGTCCTCCTACAATGAGCAGTTCTTC.

The sample holds many counts of this clonotype. V gene TRBV20-1 combines with J gene TRBJ1-2; D perhaps matches TRBD1 (5 bases). Germline V gene lookup returns CDR1 DFQATT and CDR2 SNEGSKA (reference sequence). This CDR3 is built from 14 residues. V was cut by 8 bases and J by 8 bases, with 24 bases left in between. The DNA for the CDR3 is TGCAGTACGAGCCCGAGGGGCGTCGAGGGGGGCTACACCTTC. It codes for CSTSPRGVEGGYTF.

This clonotype was observed at least ten times. The rearrangement links TRBV20-1 to TRBJ1-2, with a possible D match to TRBD1 (5 bases). Between the trimmed V and J ends, which lost 3 bases and 3 bases, there was a span of 8 bases. The germline gives CDR1 DFQATT, CDR2 SNEGSKA (reference sequence). The CDR3 is 12 residues long. The CDR3 nucleotides are TGCAGTGCTAGGGGGCGTGACTATGGCTACACCTTC. This codes for CSARGRDYGYTF.

This clonotype was recorded many times. The chain uses TRBV6-5 and TRBJ2-3; no reliable D call. Deletions cut 6 bases from V and 7 bases from J, with 8 bases between. Germline V gene lookup returns CDR1 MNHEY and CDR2 SVGAGI. The CDR3 covers 11 residues. CDR3 region: CASSHSHTQYF. The CDR3 nucleotides are TGTGCCAGCAGCCATAGCCATACGCAGTATTTT.

This clonotype was seen ten or more times. V is TRBV7-9 and J is TRBJ1-1, with D maybe TRBD1 (6 bases). Germline CDR1 reads SEHNR; CDR2 reads FQNEAQ (reference sequence). V was shortened by 4 bases and J by 6 bases, with 15 bases between the two germline ends. The length of the CDR3 is 14 residues. The CDR3 reads CASSSARGEAEAFF. CDR3 nucleotide sequence: TGTGCCAGCAGCTCCGCAAGGGGGGAGGCTGAAGCTTTCTTT.

Details on this clonotype: The CDR3 end shows no conserved phenylalanine or tryptophan, and so a read error is likely. The chain links TRBV6-4 to TRBJ2-4; D ambiguous. Germline V gives CDR1 MRHNA, CDR2 SNTAGT. The CDR3 extends over 14 amino acids. CDR3 protein: CASSFIDAKKIQYC. The CDR3 DNA follows: TGTGCCAGCAGTTTTATAGACGCCAAAAAAATTCAGTACTGC.

This clonotype occurred many times. This chain links TRBV7-9 with TRBJ2-2; TRBD1 agrees at 8 bases. Germline V gene sequence: CDR1 SEHNR, CDR2 FQNEAQ (reference sequence). This CDR3 comprises 16 residues. J gave up 5 bases and V 5 bases, and 10 bases lay outside the gene matches. CDR3 in DNA: TGTGCCAGCAGCGAAGGACAGGGTTTTTGGACCGGGGAGCTGTTTTTT. Encoded protein: CASSEGQGFWTGELFF. The full variable domain, with the rest looked up from reference TRBV7-9 and TRBJ2-2, is DTGVSQNPRHKITKRGQNVTFRCDPISEHNRLYWYRQTLGQGPEFLTYFQNEAQLEKSRLLSDRFSAERPKGSFSTLEIQRTEQGDSAMYLCASSEGQGFWTGELFFGEGSRLTVL.

This clonotype was picked up many times. The rearrangement joins TRBV9 to TRBJ1-3, with D unclear. The germline V gene encodes CDR1 SGDLS and CDR2 YYNGEE. V lost 0 bases and J lost 0, with 10 bases in between. The CDR3 extends over 16 amino acids. This CDR3 reads CASSVGVANSGNTIYF. The CDR3 DNA sequence: TGTGCCAGCAGCGTAGGGGTAGCCAACTCTGGAAACACCATATATTTT.

Note on this clonotype: This may come from a read error, since a much larger clone is one base off. The rearrangement uses TRBV10-3 and TRBJ2-1; 8 bases align to TRBD2. Per the germline V gene, CDR1 is ENHRY and CDR2 is SYGVKD. This CDR3 is 13 amino acids long. Trimming cost V 3 bases and J 9 bases; bases outside gene matches: 4. CDR3 region: CAISDDAGGEQFF. In DNA, the CDR3 is TGTGCCATCAGTGATGACGCGGGGGGTGAGCAGTTCTTC.